What follows is one T cell receptor (beta chain) and its context. Its target is not known. Sequencing was performed with immunoSEQ multiplex PCR; in TCRdb, only in-frame clones are kept and a portion is missing. The top ten clones hold 5.5% to 8.5% of a sample with 100,000 to 140,000 clones, about 90% of them seen once. This record belongs to a study of T cell responses to AZD1222 COVID-19 vaccine. Study outcomes and limitations: Spike-specific TCRs gained breadth and depth after people received two AZD1222 doses. At baseline, seropositivity was found in only 6 or 7 AZD1222 recipients. The donors showed a predominance of white British ancestry and of females, with possible underestimation of clonal diversity. Reports say nearly half of spike-specific TCRs go after unmutated variant regions.

The length of the CDR3 is 14 residues. J lost 1 base, V lost 7 bases, and 6 bases had no gene match. Looked up from germline, CDR1 is SEHNR and CDR2 is FQNEAQ (reference sequence). The receptor was isolated from an adult in good health. The chain has TRBV7-9 and TRBJ1-1, with TRBD1 identical over 7 bases. This sample comprised peripheral blood, obtained on day 0 of AZD1222 vaccination. CDR3 amino acids: CASILNRGNTEAFF. DNA of the CDR3: TGTGCCAGCATCCTCAACAGGGGGAACACTGAAGCTTTCTTT.